These 26 T cell receptor beta chains were sequenced from one sample in a study of cytomegalovirus exposure and HLA in healthy donors. The primer mix had 60 Vbeta and 13 Jbeta primers. Sequencing was performed with immunoSEQ multiplex PCR; in TCRdb, only in-frame clones are kept and a portion is missing. The sample records 150,000 to 250,000 clones, roughly 79% being singletons. Sequences were obtained from PBMCs. The receptors here all came from a man younger than 45 in good health and CMV-seronegative.

The gene calls are TRBV7-3 and TRBJ1-2; tentative D call: TRBD1 (5 bases). V lost 1 base, J lost 8 bases, and 11 bases lay in between. Germline V CDR1 and CDR2: SGHTA, FQGTGA. The CDR3 has 13 amino acids. CDR3 DNA sequence: TGTGCCAGCAGCTTAAGTGGGGCGGGAGGCTACACCTTC. It translates to CASSLSGAGGYTF.

The CDR3 region is CASSPGDSGSIGEQYF. The DNA for the CDR3 is TGTGCCAGCAGCCCCGGGGATAGCGGGAGTATCGGCGAGCAGTACTTC. V usage is TRBV7-6 and J usage is TRBJ2-7, with 9 bases that match TRBD2. Germline lookup yields CDR1 SGHVS and CDR2 FNYEAQ. The CDR3 is 16 residues long. With 5 bases clipped from V and 6 bases from J, the junction kept 14 bases outside the gene matches.

In this sample, this clone turned up once. The chain joins TRBV6-1 to TRBJ1-3; possibly TRBD1 for D (5 bases). The CDR3 is made up of 15 amino acids. The V and J ends lost 3 bases and 7 bases respectively, with 16 bases between them. Looked up from germline, CDR1 is MNHNS and CDR2 is SASEGT. The DNA of the CDR3 is TGTGCCAGCAGTGACTCCGGGCTAGGGGATAACACCATATATTTT. Protein: CASSDSGLGDNTIYF.

The chain recombines TRBV4-1 with TRBJ2-1; 9 positions agree with TRBD2. Germline CDR1 reads MGHRA; CDR2 reads YSYEKL. This CDR3 comprises 15 residues. Trimming removed 6 bases from V and 4 bases from J; junction bases left unmatched: 7. The CDR3 reads CASSQIAGVYNEQFF. CDR3 coding DNA: TGCGCCAGCAGTCAAATAGCGGGAGTTTACAATGAGCAGTTCTTC.

This chain links TRBV10-1 with TRBJ2-7; possibly TRBD1 for D (6 bases). There are 14 residues in the CDR3. The germline V gene encodes CDR1 WNHNN and CDR2 SYGVQD (reference sequence). The germline V and J ends were trimmed by 3 bases and 5 bases, with 14 bases remaining between them. The CDR3 is CASSDGRGFNEQYF. The CDR3 nucleotides read TGCGCCAGCAGTGATGGCAGGGGTTTTAACGAGCAGTACTTC.

This chain connects TRBV18 to TRBJ2-7; D gene unclear. Germline values: CDR1 KGHSH, CDR2 LQKENI. Deletions cut 3 bases from V and 2 bases from J, with 14 bases between. This CDR3 is built from 15 residues. The CDR3 reads CASSPLPVQTYEQYF. CDR3 bases: TGTGCCAGCTCACCGCTGCCGGTACAGACCTACGAGCAGTACTTC.

This clone was recorded once. This chain connects TRBV5-1 to TRBJ2-7; no clear D. V was cut by 0 bases and J by 5 bases, with 12 bases left in between. Per the germline V gene, CDR1 is SGHRS and CDR2 is YFSETQ. This CDR3 has 14 amino acids. This chain's CDR3 is CASSLAFLSDEQYF. CDR3 nucleotides: TGCGCCAGCAGCTTGGCTTTCCTTTCGGACGAGCAGTACTTC.

The chain is built from TRBV19 and TRBJ2-7, with D possibly TRBD1 on 6 matching bases. There are 14 residues in the CDR3. With 6 bases removed from V and 3 bases from J, the gap between germline ends came to 15 bases. Germline lookup yields CDR1 LNHDA and CDR2 SQIVND (reference sequence). The chain's CDR3 is CASSPGHSYYEQYF. The CDR3 nucleotides are TGTGCCAGTAGCCCGGGACACTCTTACTACGAGCAGTACTTC.

The chain uses TRBV28 and TRBJ2-5; D is possibly TRBD2 (5 bases). Germline V gene data show CDR1 as MDHEN and CDR2 as SYDVKM. V shed 6 bases and J shed 2 bases, with 7 bases lying between them. The CDR3 totals 12 residues. Written as DNA, the CDR3 is TGTGCCAGCAGGAGGGATCAAGAGACCCAGTACTTC. This gives the protein CASRRDQETQYF.

The V gene is TRBV7-2, the J gene TRBJ2-2; a weak D match, TRBD1 (5 bases). The V gene's germline CDR1 is SGHTA and CDR2 FQGNSA. V was pared by 1 base and J by 0 bases, with 9 bases between. This CDR3 comprises 16 residues. The CDR3 sequence is CASSLVGRANTGELFF. Written as DNA, the CDR3 is TGTGCCAGCAGCTTAGTTGGCAGGGCGAACACCGGGGAGCTGTTTTTT. The variable domain in full, completed from reference TRBV7-2 and TRBJ2-2, reads GAGVSQSPSNKVTEKGKDVELRCDPISGHTALYWYRQSLGQGLEFLIYFQGNSAPDKSGLPSDRFSAERTGGSVSTLTIQRTQQEDSAVYLCASSLVGRANTGELFFGEGSRLTVL.

The CDR3 DNA sequence: TGTGCCAGCAGTTCCCCGTCTAGCGGGAGGGCCGCCGAGCAGTACTTC. Translation gives CASSSPSSGRAAEQYF. V usage is TRBV28 and J usage is TRBJ2-7; the match to TRBD2 covers 12 bases. The CDR3 sequence is 16 residues long. With V trimmed by 4 bases and J by 6 bases, 10 bases remained unmatched. Per germline, CDR1 MDHEN and CDR2 SYDVKM.

This chain links TRBV5-1 with TRBJ2-1; possible D gene TRBD2, 6 bases. CDR3 length: 15 amino acids. Deletions cut 4 bases from V and 5 bases from J, with 16 bases between. Germline CDR1 reads SGHRS; CDR2 reads YFSETQ. The CDR3 protein is CASSQRLVLHNEQFF. CDR3 nucleotides: TGCGCCAGCAGCCAAAGACTAGTTTTGCACAATGAGCAGTTCTTC. Based on the CDR3 plus reference TRBV5-1 and TRBJ2-1, the full variable domain is KAGVTQTPRYLIKTRGQQVTLSCSPISGHRSVSWYQQTPGQGLQFLFEYFSETQRNKGNFPGRFSGRQFSNSRSEMNVSTLELGDSALYLCASSQRLVLHNEQFFGPGTRLTVL.

This rearrangement joins TRBV29-1 to TRBJ2-6; D remains unclear. Trimming stripped 1 base from V and 16 bases from J, with 17 bases between. CDR1 is SQVTM and CDR2 is ANQGSEA in the germline V gene. CDR3 length: 13 amino acids. The chain's CDR3 is CSVEAFDGYPLTF. The CDR3, as DNA: TGCAGCGTTGAAGCATTCGACGGGTACCCACTGACTTTC.

This clone was counted a single time. The chain employs TRBV28 and TRBJ2-1; 8 bases map to TRBD1. V shed 2 bases, J shed 7 bases, and the junction held 19 bases outside the gene matches. CDR1 and CDR2 (germline): MDHEN, SYDVKM. CDR3 length: 19 residues. The CDR3 is CASSLLVGRGLPTGNEQFF. CDR3 DNA: TGTGCCAGCAGTTTACTAGTAGGCAGGGGGCTACCAACTGGTAATGAGCAGTTCTTC.

The gene calls are TRBV30 and TRBJ1-5, with a weak D call TRBD1 (6 bases). The CDR3 spans 15 residues. Deletions cut 3 bases from V and 2 bases from J, with 14 bases between. From germline, CDR1 is GTSNPN and CDR2 SVGIG (reference sequence). The CDR3 DNA sequence: TGTGCCTGGAGCCAACAGGGTTTTGGCAATCAGCCCCAGCATTTT. Amino acid sequence: CAWSQQGFGNQPQHF.

The J gene is TRBJ1-5, the V gene TRBV6-5; D not certain. The germline CDR1 and CDR2 sequences are MNHEY and SVGAGI. CDR3 length equals 12 residues. Trimming shortened V by 4 bases and J by 7 bases, and 8 bases separated the two germline ends. CDR3 bases: TGTGCCAGCAGTTCATCAGGACAGCCCCAGCATTTT. This codes for CASSSSGQPQHF.

V is TRBV7-6 and J is TRBJ2-1; no firm D call. This CDR3 is built from 14 residues. V lost 5 bases to trimming and J lost 4 bases, with 12 bases between them. Germline V lookup: CDR1 SGHVS, CDR2 FNYEAQ. The CDR3 region has the DNA TGTGCCAGCAGCAACGAACCGGTATACAATGAGCAGTTCTTC. This encodes CASSNEPVYNEQFF.

This chain links TRBV4-2 with TRBJ1-2; no definite D call. Trimming stripped 4 bases from V and 3 bases from J, with 27 bases between. The CDR3 runs 19 residues. The germline V gene has CDR1 LGHNA and CDR2 YNFKEQ. CDR3: CASSLKGDGGSPRHYGYTF. The DNA for the CDR3 is TGTGCCAGCAGCCTAAAAGGAGATGGAGGCTCCCCAAGGCACTATGGCTACACCTTC.

This chain connects TRBV5-4 to TRBJ2-3; 8 nucleotides match TRBD2. V lost 0 bases and J lost 0; bases outside the gene matches: 9. The CDR3 extends over 18 amino acids. Germline V gene lookup returns CDR1 SGHNT and CDR2 YYREEE (reference sequence). This CDR3 reads CASSLESGRYTSTDTQYF. As DNA, the CDR3 is TGTGCCAGCAGCTTGGAGAGCGGGAGATACACTAGCACAGATACGCAGTATTTT.

The V call is TRBV6-5, the J call TRBJ2-2; D is uncertain. V lost 10 bases and J lost 4, with 7 bases in between. This CDR3 is built from 11 residues. Germline lookup yields CDR1 MNHEY and CDR2 SVGAGI. The CDR3 is CATRGTGELFF. The CDR3 DNA sequence: TGTGCCACTAGAGGCACCGGGGAGCTGTTTTTT.

This clone was detected a few times. V gene TRBV9 combines with J gene TRBJ1-5, with 7 bases fitting TRBD1. The CDR3 is made up of 15 amino acids. In germline, CDR1 is SGDLS, CDR2 YYNGEE. The ends lost 3 bases at V and 4 bases at J; junction bases unmatched: 7. The CDR3 spells CASSAAGTVNQPQHF. The CDR3, as DNA: TGTGCCAGCAGCGCAGCCGGGACAGTAAATCAGCCCCAGCATTTT.

The chain recombines TRBV6-5 with TRBJ2-1; the D is unclear. There are 11 residues in the CDR3. With 2 bases removed from V and 6 bases from J, the gap between germline ends came to 2 bases. In germline, CDR1 is MNHEY, CDR2 SVGAGI. The CDR3 sequence: CASSYLNEQFF. The CDR3 region has the DNA TGTGCCAGCAGTTACCTCAATGAGCAGTTCTTC.

This clone was seen only a few times. The chain combines TRBV19 with TRBJ1-4; D not resolved. Germline-derived CDR1 and CDR2 are LNHDA and SQIVND (reference sequence). The V gene lost 8 bases and the J gene lost 0 bases, with 22 bases spanning the gap. The CDR3 length is 18 residues. The CDR3 nucleotides are TGTGCCAGTTCCCATATCTATAGGACGGAGGCAACTAATGAAAAACTGTTTTTT. This translates into CASSHIYRTEATNEKLFF.

As DNA, the CDR3 is TGTGCCAGCAGCCCGTGGTGGTCCCCCCGAGGGAATTCACCCCTCCACTTT. As protein: CASSPWWSPRGNSPLHF. The chain carries TRBV11-3 and TRBJ1-6; D uncertain. CDR3 length equals 17 residues. Germline CDR1 SGHNT, CDR2 YENEEA. V shed 5 bases and J shed 7 bases, with 21 bases lying between them.

This clone was seen only once. The rearrangement links TRBV18 to TRBJ1-4; possibly TRBD1 for D (5 bases). Trimming shortened V by 2 bases and J by 2 bases, and 15 bases separated the two germline ends. Germline V gives CDR1 KGHSH, CDR2 LQKENI. The CDR3 contains 17 residues. The CDR3 DNA reads as TGTGCCAGCTCACCAGTCGGAGGGGTCCACACTAATGAAAAACTGTTTTTT. Protein product: CASSPVGGVHTNEKLFF.

This clone appeared a few times. The J gene is TRBJ2-1, the V gene TRBV5-4, with 8 bases aligning to TRBD1. The V and J ends lost 4 bases and 5 bases, in that order; junction bases with no gene match: 5. The CDR3 consists of 14 residues. CDR1 is SGHNT and CDR2 is YYREEE in the germline V gene (reference sequence). CDR3: CASSQDRVNNEQFF. CDR3 DNA: TGTGCCAGCAGCCAGGACAGGGTTAACAATGAGCAGTTCTTC.